This entry lists 22 T cell receptor beta chains sequenced from one sample in a study of cytomegalovirus exposure and HLA in healthy donors. The PCR was carried out with 60 Vbeta primers and 13 Jbeta primers. Generated by immunoSEQ multiplex PCR, the TCRdb table keeps only in-frame clones and is missing some. The sample has roughly 100,000 clones, more than 65% seen once. What was sequenced was PBMCs. These TCRs come from a man in his forties in good health and CMV-seropositive.

The chain employs TRBV10-1 and TRBJ2-3; TRBD2 matches 10 bases. The trim removed 2 bases at V and 4 bases at J, leaving 6 bases unmatched. CDR3 length: 16 residues. The V gene's germline CDR1 is WNHNN and CDR2 SYGVQD (reference sequence). The CDR3 DNA is TGCGCCAGCAGTGAGGGGCCAGCGGGAGGGTCAGATACGCAGTATTTT. Its translation is CASSEGPAGGSDTQYF.

The chain recombines TRBV7-2 with TRBJ2-7; the match to TRBD2 covers 15 bases. This CDR3 comprises 13 residues. J lost 3 bases, V lost 10 bases, and 1 base had no gene match. CDR1 and CDR2 (germline): SGHTA, FQGNSA. The CDR3 sequence: CATGLAGGYEQYF. The CDR3 DNA sequence: TGTGCCACGGGACTAGCGGGAGGCTACGAGCAGTACTTC.

A few counts support this clone. The chain carries TRBV9 and TRBJ2-3; possible D gene TRBD1, 6 bases. Trimming removed 5 bases from V and 4 bases from J, with 23 bases in between. The germline gives CDR1 SGDLS, CDR2 YYNGEE. This CDR3 has 17 amino acids. In DNA, the CDR3 is TGTGCCAGCAGTGCAGTCTTGTCGGACAGCATGGCAGATACGCAGTATTTT. This encodes CASSAVLSDSMADTQYF. The whole variable domain, remainder taken from reference TRBV9 and TRBJ2-3, is DSGVTQTPKHLITATGQRVTLRCSPRSGDLSVYWYQQSLDQGLQFLIQYYNGEERAKGNILERFSAQQFPDLHSELNLSSLELGDSALYFCASSAVLSDSMADTQYFGPGTRLTVL.

The chain carries TRBV7-2 and TRBJ2-1; 8 bases map to TRBD2. The CDR3 extends over 18 amino acids. The J segment lost 2 bases and the V segment lost 5 bases, leaving 14 bases of the junction unmatched. Germline loops: CDR1 SGHTA, CDR2 FQGNSA. The CDR3 DNA follows: TGTGCCAGCAGCCCCCCGCGAGGCGGGGGGCGGGCCTACAATGAGCAGTTCTTC. It specifies CASSPPRGGGRAYNEQFF.

This sequence joins TRBV12-2 and TRBJ1-2; TRBD1 is the table's D call and was not checked against the DNA. TRBV12-2 is listed as a pseudogene. The CDR3 has 13 residues. CDR3 DNA: TGTGCAAGTCACCACACAGGGGACTATGGCTACACCTTC. It specifies CASHHTGDYGYTF.

V usage is TRBV6-6 and J usage is TRBJ2-2; tentative D call: TRBD2 (5 bases). Germline loops: CDR1 MNHNY, CDR2 SVGAGI (reference sequence). This CDR3 spans 15 amino acids. V dropped 2 bases and J dropped 6 bases, with 13 bases sitting between them. The CDR3 is CASSYRLATPGELFF. CDR3 in DNA: TGTGCCAGCAGTTACAGGCTAGCAACGCCCGGGGAGCTGTTTTTT.

This sequence joins TRBV28 and TRBJ1-5; D is ambiguous. The V end was cut by 2 bases, the J end by 3 bases, with 14 bases between. The CDR3 is made up of 16 amino acids. The V gene's germline CDR1 is MDHEN and CDR2 SYDVKM. The CDR3 DNA follows: TGTGCCAGCAGTTTAAATCGGGGAGGGTTCAATCAGCCCCAGCATTTT. Amino acid sequence: CASSLNRGGFNQPQHF.

This chain uses TRBV7-9 with TRBJ2-1, with 12 bases fitting TRBD2. CDR3 length: 16 residues. Germline loops: CDR1 SEHNR, CDR2 FQNEAQ (reference sequence). The junction had 0 bases not matched to a gene; V was cut back by 1 base and J by 2 bases. The CDR3 region has the DNA TGTGCCAGCAGCTTAGGACTAGCGGGAGCCTACAATGAGCAGTTCTTC. It codes for CASSLGLAGAYNEQFF. The complete variable domain, with remaining parts taken from reference TRBV7-9 and TRBJ2-1, reads DTGVSQNPRHKITKRGQNVTFRCDPISEHNRLYWYRQTLGQGPEFLTYFQNEAQLEKSRLLSDRFSAERPKGSFSTLEIQRTEQGDSAMYLCASSLGLAGAYNEQFFGPGTRLTVL.

The chain carries TRBV25-1 and TRBJ2-5; 12 bases are a match to TRBD1. Per germline, CDR1 MGHDK and CDR2 SYGVNS. CDR3 size: 16 residues. J was trimmed by 2 bases and V by 7 bases; bases with no gene match: 8. CDR3 loop: CASTKPGQGAQETQYF. The CDR3, as DNA: TGTGCCAGCACTAAACCGGGACAGGGGGCGCAAGAGACCCAGTACTTC.

This clone was detected a few times. This sequence joins TRBV11-3 and TRBJ2-1; 7 bases fit TRBD2. Looked up from germline, CDR1 is SGHNT and CDR2 is YENEEA. After removal of 8 bases from V and 7 bases from J, the junction contained 11 bases not matched to a gene. The CDR3 contains 14 residues. CDR3 amino acids: CASGGAGYGNEQFF. For the CDR3, the DNA is TGTGCCAGCGGTGGAGCGGGATACGGGAATGAGCAGTTCTTC.

About this clone itself: Mismatch with germline at one junction end may stem from a read error. The chain employs TRBV4-1 and TRBJ2-6; TRBD2 aligns across 12 bases. The CDR3 has 20 amino acids. The germline V gene encodes CDR1 MGHRA and CDR2 YSYEKL. The CDR3 nucleotides are TGCGCCAGCAGCCAAGTGGGGCTAGCGGGAGGGCCAAGTGGGGCCAACGGCCTGACTTTC. It translates to CASSQVGLAGGPSGANGLTF.

This clone has a handful of counts. The chain employs TRBV7-2 and TRBJ2-7; 11 bases map to TRBD1. Germline assignment: CDR1 SGHTA and CDR2 FQGNSA. This CDR3 has 15 amino acids. V was clipped by 1 base and J by 2 bases; unmatched bases: 1. The CDR3 DNA reads TGTGCCAGCAGCTTAGGGACAGGGGGCCCCTACGAGCAGTACTTC. Translated, it gives CASSLGTGGPYEQYF.

The chain has TRBV6-6 and TRBJ1-6; 9 nucleotides line up with TRBD1. The CDR3 sequence is 16 residues long. Germline loops: CDR1 MNHNY, CDR2 SVGAGI (reference sequence). The V segment lost 0 bases and the J segment 9 bases; nucleotides outside the gene matches: 6. The CDR3 loop is CASSYSGTGIGSPLHF. For the CDR3, the DNA is TGTGCCAGCAGTTACTCAGGGACAGGGATCGGTTCACCCCTCCACTTT.

V gene TRBV7-9 combines with J gene TRBJ1-4; 7 bases line up with TRBD1. The germline V gene has CDR1 SEHNR and CDR2 FQNEAQ (reference sequence). CDR3 length: 14 amino acids. The ends lost 5 bases at V and 8 bases at J; junction bases unmatched: 8. CDR3 in amino acids: CASSPDRDGEKLFF. In DNA, the CDR3 is TGTGCCAGCAGCCCCGACAGGGATGGCGAAAAACTGTTTTTT.

The chain recombines TRBV7-3 with TRBJ2-5; the D gene is possibly TRBD2 (6 bases). From germline, CDR1 is SGHTA and CDR2 FQGTGA. The V end was cut by 1 base, the J end by 4 bases, with 7 bases between. The CDR3 length is 13 residues. In DNA form, the CDR3 reads TGTGCCAGCAGCTTAATGCGGGGAGAGACCCAGTACTTC. This codes for CASSLMRGETQYF.

Note on this clone: One junction end disagrees with the germline gene, perhaps due to a read error. The sample carries other DNA sequences with the same CDR3. This sequence joins TRBV4-2 and TRBJ2-7; possible D gene TRBD1, 6 bases. The CDR3 is made up of 16 amino acids. Germline V lookup: CDR1 LGHNA, CDR2 YNFKEQ. The CDR3 DNA sequence: TGTGCCAGCAGCCAATCGTCGGGACATAGCTCCTATGAGCAGTACTTC. Translation gives CASSQSSGHSSYEQYF.

The rearrangement joins TRBV10-3 to TRBJ2-7; 7 bases are a match to TRBD1. Germline V gene sequence: CDR1 ENHRY, CDR2 SYGVKD. This CDR3 region has 16 residues. Germline trimming cut 8 bases from V and 0 bases from J; bases unmatched to any gene: 13. The CDR3 nucleotides read TGTGCCATCGGCTACTCCGGGACAGCGCTCTCCTACGAGCAGTACTTC. Translated, it gives CAIGYSGTALSYEQYF.

This chain links TRBV19 with TRBJ2-3; 9 nucleotides line up with TRBD2. J was trimmed by 2 bases and V by 4 bases; bases with no gene match: 7. From germline, CDR1 is LNHDA and CDR2 SQIVND (reference sequence). The CDR3 contains 16 residues. CDR3 amino acids: CASSTLAGATTDTQYF. CDR3 DNA: TGTGCCAGTAGTACCTTAGCGGGGGCAACCACAGATACGCAGTATTTT.

This clone was observed a few times. The rearrangement links TRBV11-2 to TRBJ2-1; 11 positions agree with TRBD2. CDR3 size: 16 residues. Trimming cost V 2 bases and J 10 bases; bases outside gene matches: 10. Looked up from germline, CDR1 is SGHAT and CDR2 is FQNNGV. The CDR3 loop is CASSLNVAGGLGEQFF. The DNA for the CDR3 is TGTGCCAGCAGCTTAAATGTAGCGGGAGGGCTGGGGGAGCAGTTCTTC.

V gene TRBV19 combines with J gene TRBJ1-2; D is unresolved. The V end lost 6 bases, the J end lost 2 bases, and 7 bases lay between the germline ends. Per the germline V gene, CDR1 is LNHDA and CDR2 is SQIVND (reference sequence). This CDR3 spans 12 amino acids. Here the CDR3 reads CASRILNYGYTF. The CDR3 DNA sequence: TGTGCCAGTAGAATCCTGAACTATGGCTACACCTTC.

The chain combines TRBV9 with TRBJ2-1; D is possibly TRBD1 (5 bases). Germline loops: CDR1 SGDLS, CDR2 YYNGEE. This CDR3 spans 14 amino acids. V was trimmed by 0 bases and J by 9 bases, leaving 13 bases between them. The CDR3 DNA reads as TGTGCCAGCAGCGTAGTGTTAGGGGCAGGTGAGCAGTTCTTC. Protein: CASSVVLGAGEQFF. Combining the CDR3 with reference TRBV9 and TRBJ2-1 gives the whole variable domain DSGVTQTPKHLITATGQRVTLRCSPRSGDLSVYWYQQSLDQGLQFLIQYYNGEERAKGNILERFSAQQFPDLHSELNLSSLELGDSALYFCASSVVLGAGEQFFGPGTRLTVL.

This clone was counted a few times. This chain uses TRBV19 with TRBJ2-1, with unresolved D. Germline V gene sequence: CDR1 LNHDA, CDR2 SQIVND (reference sequence). The V end lost 4 bases, the J end lost 3 bases, and 4 bases lay between the germline ends. The CDR3 contains 12 residues. The CDR3 here is CASSTYYNEQFF. Written as DNA, the CDR3 is TGTGCCAGTAGTACTTACTACAATGAGCAGTTCTTC.